A single TCR beta chain is shown here with its context. What it binds is unknown. Unique molecular identifiers were attached to individual cDNA molecules. Via MiXCR, TCRdb re-called the 5' RACE reads, giving one row per CDR3 protein. The sample records around 39,000 distinct CDR3 sequences, approximately 5.1% being singletons. This entry comes from a study of early T cells in non-severe SARS-CoV-2 infection. Study background: With bulk RNA from unsorted whole blood as input, sequencing yielded unpaired chains.

Findings of the study overall: Matches to VDJdb favored anti-spike CD8 responses and missed private and CD4 specificities.

This receptor was identified in an adult who was a healthcare worker with PCR-confirmed SARS-CoV-2 infection or an uninfected control (not recorded which). The sequencing here drew on whole blood, taken at baseline.

CDR3 DNA sequence: TGTGCCAGCAGCTTAGTTGGCAGTACAGATACGCAGTATTTT. This codes for CASSLVGSTDTQYF. This sequence joins TRBV11-1 and TRBJ2-3; D unresolved. This CDR3 contains 14 residues. Germline CDR1 and CDR2: SGHAT and FQDESV (reference sequence). Trimming shortened V by 1 base and J by 3 bases, and 8 bases separated the two germline ends.